This T cell receptor beta chain was identified during a study of shared clonotypes between healthy human individuals. Study outcomes and limitations: Clonotype sharing among donors was expected to depend on sequencing depth. The donor pool, a small one, limited the genetic and exposure-history diversity represented.

A note on this clone: The antigen is unknown.

CDR1 and CDR2 from the germline V gene are MNHNS and SASEGT. CDR3 length equals 14 residues. V was trimmed by 8 bases and J by 8 bases, leaving 21 bases between them. Every subset had its genomic DNA shared out evenly among several immunoSEQ plates. Measured with immunoSEQ multiplex PCR; TCRdb has only the in-frame clones, and not every one. The sample lists 2 million to 3 million clones, roughly 93% occurring once. The clonotype originates from a man between 18 and 29 years old in good health. Some clones in this sample may be carry-over from other donors' samples. The gene calls are TRBV6-1 and TRBJ1-2; D possibly corresponds to TRBD1 (5 bases). The sample was naive CD4+ T cells from PBMCs. The subset: CD45RA+ positively selected. Here the CDR3 DNA reads TGTGCCAGCCGGAGGGACGGCGAGGGCGGAGGCTACACCTTC. It specifies CASRRDGEGGGYTF.